This T cell receptor beta chain was observed in a study of blood T cell repertoires in COVID-19. The overall study: Sites in the United States, Italy and Spain provided acute and convalescent COVID-19 samples. PBMCs, B-cell-depleted T cells, or T cells provided the cDNA or gDNA that made up the material.

Per the original methods: How many nucleated cells were present was estimated from reference gene primer amplification. Libraries were prepared by immunoSEQ multiplex PCR; TCRdb keeps only in-frame clonotypes and omits some of them. For V, J and clone size, that table is used; D and trimming come from the DNA. This sample has 270,000 or so clones, with 89% found just once. Sequenced material: peripheral blood. The source of this sequence is a middle-aged woman who had recovered from COVID-19.

The CDR3 region is CATSSGWTAEAFF. The CDR3, as DNA: TGTGCCACCAGCAGTGGGTGGACAGCTGAAGCTTTCTTT. This rearrangement joins TRBV15 to TRBJ1-1; a weak D match, TRBD1 (6 bases). The CDR3 loop spans 13 amino acids. The germline V gene encodes CDR1 LNHNV and CDR2 YYDKDF (reference sequence). V was pared by 3 bases and J by 6 bases, with 11 bases between.